Below are 26 T cell receptor beta chains sequenced from a single sample in a study of cytomegalovirus exposure and HLA in healthy donors. PCR used 60 Vbeta primers and 13 Jbeta primers. Libraries were prepared by immunoSEQ multiplex PCR; TCRdb keeps only in-frame clonotypes and omits some of them. Of about 150,000 clones listed, approximately 79% are singletons. Sequencing was carried out using PBMCs. The receptor set was obtained from a male donor in good health and CMV-seronegative.

The CDR3 protein is CASSSPVRGYGYTF. CDR3 nucleotide sequence: TGTGCCAGCAGTTCTCCTGTTAGGGGCTATGGCTACACCTTC. The chain uses TRBV6-1 and TRBJ1-2, with D perhaps TRBD1 (5 bases). Trimming pared 5 bases from V and 4 bases from J, leaving 14 bases between. This CDR3 comprises 14 residues. The germline V gene has CDR1 MNHNS and CDR2 SASEGT.

The rearrangement joins TRBV14 to TRBJ1-6, with a possible D match to TRBD1 (5 bases). V shed 3 bases and J shed 10 bases, with 13 bases lying between them. CDR1 SGHDN and CDR2 FVKESK come from the germline V gene. CDR3 length: 14 amino acids. As DNA, the CDR3 is TGTGCCAGCAGCCAGGCAGGGCTGTGGTCACCCCTCCACTTT. Translating it yields CASSQAGLWSPLHF.

The rearrangement joins TRBV4-2 to TRBJ2-3; 9 positions match TRBD2. Germline-derived CDR1 and CDR2 are LGHNA and YNFKEQ. The V gene end was trimmed by 5 bases and the J gene end by 0 bases; junction bases not matched to a gene: 6. CDR3 length: 16 amino acids. The CDR3 coding sequence is TGTGCCAGCAGCGGTCTAGCGGGGCCAAGCACAGATACGCAGTATTTT. It codes for CASSGLAGPSTDTQYF.

The chain has TRBV30 and TRBJ1-4; possibly TRBD1 for D (5 bases). The CDR3 has 13 residues. CDR1 and CDR2 from the germline V gene are GTSNPN and SVGIG (reference sequence). Between the trimmed V and J ends, which lost 6 bases and 4 bases, there was a span of 12 bases. The DNA for the CDR3 is TGTGCCTGCGCGGGGGTTGGTAATGAAAAACTGTTTTTT. As protein: CACAGVGNEKLFF.

V is TRBV11-2 and J is TRBJ1-4, with 7 bases identical to TRBD1. After removal of 4 bases from V and 0 bases from J, the junction contained 5 bases not matched to a gene. The CDR3 consists of 16 residues. CDR1 SGHAT and CDR2 FQNNGV come from the germline V gene. The CDR3 DNA sequence: TGTGCCAGCAGCTATAGACAGGGCGCAACTAATGAAAAACTGTTTTTT. Its protein is CASSYRQGATNEKLFF.

This clone is a singleton in its sample. The chain recombines TRBV7-9 with TRBJ2-1, with a weak D call TRBD2 (5 bases). Deletions cut 2 bases from V and 4 bases from J, with 9 bases between. The CDR3 loop spans 14 amino acids. The germline CDR1 and CDR2 sequences are SEHNR and FQNEAQ (reference sequence). The CDR3 sequence is CASSLKTKYNEQFF. CDR3 in DNA: TGTGCCAGCAGCTTAAAGACTAAATACAATGAGCAGTTCTTC.

The rearrangement links TRBV7-6 to TRBJ2-2; 8 bases agree with TRBD1. CDR1 is SGHVS, CDR2 FNYEAQ, per germline. The CDR3 sequence is 13 residues long. Trimming removed 3 bases from V and 6 bases from J; junction bases left unmatched: 0. The DNA of the CDR3 is TGTGCCAGCAGCTTGGGACAGGCCGGGGAGCTGTTTTTT. Translation gives CASSLGQAGELFF.

The chain carries TRBV11-3 and TRBJ2-1; D uncertain. The CDR3 is made up of 11 amino acids. V gave up 4 bases and J gave up 5 bases, with 3 bases separating them. Germline-derived CDR1 and CDR2 are SGHNT and YENEEA. DNA of the CDR3: TGTGCCAGCAGCTCAAACAATGAGCAGTTCTTC. It translates to CASSSNNEQFF.

The genes are TRBV5-1 and TRBJ2-1; 16 bases map to TRBD2. V shed 4 bases and J 6 bases; nucleotides not matched to a gene: 7. The CDR3 covers 17 residues. Germline values: CDR1 SGHRS, CDR2 YFSETQ. The CDR3 DNA sequence: TGCGCCAGCAGCGGGGGACTAGCGGGGGGGCTGGGCAATGAGCAGTTCTTC. This encodes CASSGGLAGGLGNEQFF.

V and J are TRBV10-2 and TRBJ1-2; the D gene is possibly TRBD1 (6 bases). The CDR3 contains 13 residues. Germline V CDR1 and CDR2: WSHSY, SAAADI. V lost 3 bases and J 2 bases, leaving 7 bases between the germline ends. CDR3 amino acids: CASSDTGNYGYTF. The CDR3 DNA reads as TGCGCCAGCAGTGATACAGGGAACTATGGCTACACCTTC.

The V call is TRBV7-9, the J call TRBJ1-6; D not certain. Germline-derived CDR1 and CDR2 are SEHNR and FQNEAQ (reference sequence). The CDR3 runs to 15 residues. Trimming pared 2 bases from V and 5 bases from J, leaving 10 bases between. In nucleotides, the CDR3 is TGTGCCAGCAGCTTAACGCAGGTCGATAATTCACCCCTCCACTTT. Translation: CASSLTQVDNSPLHF.

V is TRBV6-1 and J is TRBJ2-7; D is possibly TRBD1 (6 bases). Germline V gives CDR1 MNHNS, CDR2 SASEGT. Trimming cost V 8 bases and J 1 base, with 9 bases left between them. There are 12 residues in the CDR3. CDR3 sequence: CASGQPSYEQYF. In DNA, the CDR3 is TGTGCCAGCGGACAGCCTTCCTACGAGCAGTACTTC.

This CDR3 is CASSVHRGTNYGYTF. CDR3 in DNA: TGTGCCAGCAGTGTTCACAGGGGGACTAACTATGGCTACACCTTC. The chain links TRBV6-1 to TRBJ1-2; 8 nucleotides agree with TRBD1. CDR3 size: 15 residues. Trimming took 4 bases from V and 0 from J; bases not matched to a gene: 4. Looked up from germline, CDR1 is MNHNS and CDR2 is SASEGT.

This clone has only a few counts. The gene calls are TRBV5-6 and TRBJ1-2, with unresolved D. V lost 0 bases and J 5 bases, leaving 14 bases between the germline ends. CDR1 and CDR2 (germline): SGHDT, YYEEEE. The CDR3 consists of 15 residues. CDR3 sequence (DNA): TGTGCCAGCAGCTTGGATTTTACCGGGAAGTATGGCTACACCTTC. This translates into CASSLDFTGKYGYTF.

For this clone: Other DNA sequences from this sample encode an identical CDR3 as well. This chain uses TRBV6-5 with TRBJ1-2; D possibly corresponds to TRBD1 (6 bases). Between the trimmed V and J ends, which lost 5 bases and 5 bases, there was a span of 12 bases. The germline gives CDR1 MNHEY, CDR2 SVGAGI. This CDR3 contains 13 residues. The DNA of the CDR3 is TGTGCCAGCAGTCCGACAGGCAGTTATGGCTACACCTTC. Its protein product is CASSPTGSYGYTF.

About this clone: One end of the junction varies from germline; a read error may be responsible. The chain is built from TRBV14 and TRBJ1-1, with TRBD1 as a possible D gene (6 bases). Looked up from germline, CDR1 is SGHDN and CDR2 is FVKESK. The CDR3 contains 14 residues. The CDR3 loop is CASSQELGQRTRVF. The CDR3 nucleotides are TGTGCCAGCAGCCAAGAACTCGGACAGCGGACGCGAGTCTTT.

The genes are TRBV4-1 and TRBJ1-4, with TRBD1 matching over 8 bases. There are 16 residues in the CDR3. J lost 8 bases, V lost 0 bases, and 8 bases had no gene match. Germline V gene data show CDR1 as MGHRA and CDR2 as YSYEKL. The CDR3: CASSQEVFRGLEKLFF. The CDR3 nucleotides read TGCGCCAGCAGCCAAGAGGTCTTCAGGGGGCTGGAAAAACTGTTTTTT.

This clone was counted once. Written as DNA, the CDR3 is TGTGCCAGCTCACGCCAATCAGGGAACACTCCTTATGGCTACACCTTC. Protein sequence: CASSRQSGNTPYGYTF. The chain uses TRBV18 and TRBJ1-2; TRBD1 might be the D (5 bases). The CDR3 length is 16 residues. Trimming stripped 4 bases from V and 5 bases from J, with 20 bases between. Germline assignment: CDR1 KGHSH and CDR2 LQKENI.

This chain links TRBV19 with TRBJ1-5; no definite D call. The germline V gene encodes CDR1 LNHDA and CDR2 SQIVND (reference sequence). This CDR3 contains 14 residues. Trimming left V 3 bases short and J 4 bases short, with 10 bases between. CDR3 amino acids: CASSMSGVNQPQHF. The CDR3 coding sequence is TGTGCCAGTAGTATGTCAGGCGTGAATCAGCCCCAGCATTTT.

The chain carries TRBV5-1 and TRBJ1-2; possible D gene TRBD1, 5 bases. V gave up 1 base and J gave up 4 bases, with 11 bases separating them. The CDR3 length is 14 residues. Germline V gene lookup returns CDR1 SGHRS and CDR2 YFSETQ. This CDR3 reads CASSLRGEPYGYTF. The CDR3, as DNA: TGCGCCAGCAGCTTGCGGGGGGAACCCTATGGCTACACCTTC.

The chain joins TRBV7-2 to TRBJ1-1, with D hard to call. Trimming took off 5 bases at V and 0 bases at J, with 7 bases between the two ends. CDR1 and CDR2 from the germline V gene are SGHTA and FQGNSA. This CDR3 spans 13 amino acids. CDR3 sequence reads: CASSPGMNTEAFF. The DNA for the CDR3 is TGTGCCAGCAGCCCAGGAATGAACACTGAAGCTTTCTTT.

V usage is TRBV15 and J usage is TRBJ2-5, with D tentatively TRBD1 (5 bases). Germline V gene data show CDR1 as LNHNV and CDR2 as YYDKDF (reference sequence). The CDR3 extends over 14 amino acids. V shed 0 bases and J shed 5 bases, with 10 bases lying between them. The CDR3 spells CATSRDPGPETQYF. DNA for the CDR3: TGTGCCACCAGCAGAGATCCAGGGCCGGAGACCCAGTACTTC.

Only one count was recorded for this clone. The chain joins TRBV5-1 to TRBJ2-3; TRBD2 aligns across 7 bases. This CDR3 has 16 residues. Looked up from germline, CDR1 is SGHRS and CDR2 is YFSETQ. Unmatched junction bases numbered 9, after V lost 4 bases and J lost 1 base. The CDR3 protein is CASSRVERGGTDTQYF. For the CDR3, the DNA is TGCGCCAGCAGCCGGGTAGAGCGGGGCGGCACAGATACGCAGTATTTT.

The chain employs TRBV5-8 and TRBJ1-6, with 11 bases lining up with TRBD1. V was pared by 7 bases and J by 10 bases, with 16 bases of the junction left unmatched. The CDR3 runs 17 residues. Germline CDR1 SGHTS, CDR2 YDEGEE. CDR3 residues: CASRARTGGAGSSPLHF. The CDR3 DNA follows: TGTGCCAGCCGCGCCCGGACAGGGGGCGCCGGGAGCTCACCCCTCCACTTT.

The chain uses TRBV19 and TRBJ1-5; D is unclear. Trimming left V 5 bases short and J 4 bases short, with 15 bases between. This CDR3 contains 15 residues. Germline V lookup: CDR1 LNHDA, CDR2 SQIVND (reference sequence). CDR3 residues: CASSGAQVPNQPQHF. CDR3 sequence (DNA): TGTGCCAGTAGTGGTGCCCAGGTTCCGAATCAGCCCCAGCATTTT.

CDR3 DNA: TGCGCCAGCAGCCAGTCTAGGGTGCGGGGGAGCACAGATACGCAGTATTTT. It yields the protein CASSQSRVRGSTDTQYF. This chain uses TRBV4-3 with TRBJ2-3, with 7 bases identical to TRBD2. The V gene end was trimmed by 3 bases and the J gene end by 0 bases; junction bases not matched to a gene: 9. There are 17 residues in the CDR3. The germline CDR1 and CDR2 sequences are LGHNA and YSLEER.